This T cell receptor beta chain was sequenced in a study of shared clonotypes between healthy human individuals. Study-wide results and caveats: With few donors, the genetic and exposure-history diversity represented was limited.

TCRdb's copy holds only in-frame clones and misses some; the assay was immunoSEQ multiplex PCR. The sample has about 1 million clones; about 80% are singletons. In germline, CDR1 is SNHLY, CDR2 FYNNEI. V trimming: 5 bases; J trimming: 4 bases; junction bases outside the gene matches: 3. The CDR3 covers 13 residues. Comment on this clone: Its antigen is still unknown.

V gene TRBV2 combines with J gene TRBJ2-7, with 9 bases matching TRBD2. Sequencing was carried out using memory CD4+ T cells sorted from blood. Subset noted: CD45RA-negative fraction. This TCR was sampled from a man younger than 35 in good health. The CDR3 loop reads CASSTSGSYEQYF. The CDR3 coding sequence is TGTGCCAGCAGTACTAGCGGGTCATACGAGCAGTACTTC.